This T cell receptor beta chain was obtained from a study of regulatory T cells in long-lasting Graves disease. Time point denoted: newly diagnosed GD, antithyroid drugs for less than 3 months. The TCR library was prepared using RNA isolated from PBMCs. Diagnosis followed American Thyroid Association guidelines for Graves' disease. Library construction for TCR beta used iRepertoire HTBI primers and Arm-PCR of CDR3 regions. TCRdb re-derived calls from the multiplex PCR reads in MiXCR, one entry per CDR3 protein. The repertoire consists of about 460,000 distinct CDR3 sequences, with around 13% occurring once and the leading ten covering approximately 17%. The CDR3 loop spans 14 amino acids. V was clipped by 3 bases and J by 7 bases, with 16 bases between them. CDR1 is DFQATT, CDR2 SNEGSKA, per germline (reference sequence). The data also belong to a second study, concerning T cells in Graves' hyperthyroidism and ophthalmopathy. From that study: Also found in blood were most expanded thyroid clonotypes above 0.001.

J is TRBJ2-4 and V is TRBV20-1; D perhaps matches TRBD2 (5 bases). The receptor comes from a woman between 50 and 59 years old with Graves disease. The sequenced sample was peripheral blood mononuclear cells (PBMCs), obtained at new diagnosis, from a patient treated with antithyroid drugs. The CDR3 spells CSARTLGLENIQYF. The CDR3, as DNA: TGCAGTGCTAGGACCCTCGGACTTGAGAACATTCAGTACTTC.